This passage covers 30 T cell receptor beta chains from one sample sequenced in a study of blood T cells in healthy people across ages. Together with a sample-barcoded 5' primer, a J-beta primer mix was included in a second PCR lasting about 7 to 11 cycles. Using its own MiXCR run on the 5' RACE reads, TCRdb lists one record per CDR3 protein. The repertoire consists of roughly 680,000 distinct CDR3 sequences, with around 48% occurring once and the leading ten covering roughly a third. The material sequenced was blood. Receptors were obtained from a woman aged 55-70 years in good health.

This clonotype showed up just a few times. The V gene is TRBV2, the J gene TRBJ2-7; 9 bases match TRBD2. Trimming removed 4 bases from V and 5 bases from J; junction bases left unmatched: 3. The CDR3 sequence is 13 residues long. Germline V gene sequence: CDR1 SNHLY, CDR2 FYNNEI. The CDR3, as DNA: TGTGCCAGCAGTGTTAGCGGGAGCAACGAGCAGTACTTC. It encodes CASSVSGSNEQYF.

The table lists this clonotype with a few counts. The rearrangement joins TRBV12-3 or TRBV12-4 to TRBJ2-6; D is perhaps TRBD1 or TRBD2 (5 bases each). Trimming stripped 3 bases from V and 4 bases from J, with 16 bases between. The CDR3 loop spans 17 amino acids. The CDR3 nucleotides read TGTGCCAGCAGTTTTTTAGGGGCCTCGGGAGGGGCCAACGTCCTGACTTTC. Protein product: CASSFLGASGGANVLTF.

CDR3 nucleotides: TGTGCCATCAGATTATTCCCGGGGAACGGGCTGACAGATACGCAGTATTTT. This codes for CAIRLFPGNGLTDTQYF. The V call is TRBV10-3, the J call TRBJ2-3; perhaps TRBD2 as D (5 bases). Germline V gene lookup returns CDR1 ENHRY and CDR2 SYGVKD. The CDR3 is made up of 17 amino acids. V dropped 6 bases and J dropped 3 bases, with 22 bases sitting between them.

The rearrangement uses TRBV7-2 and TRBJ1-2; no definite D call. Germline V gives CDR1 SGHTA, CDR2 FQGNSA. The CDR3 covers 14 residues. The V end was cut by 3 bases, the J end by 2 bases, with 10 bases between. CDR3 in amino acids: CASSFGLTNYGYTF. Here the CDR3 DNA reads TGTGCCAGCAGCTTCGGACTTACAAACTATGGCTACACCTTC. Based on the CDR3 plus reference TRBV7-2 and TRBJ1-2, the full variable domain is GAGVSQSPSNKVTEKGKDVELRCDPISGHTALYWYRQSLGQGLEFLIYFQGNSAPDKSGLPSDRFSAERTGGSVSTLTIQRTQQEDSAVYLCASSFGLTNYGYTFGSGTRLTVV.

In its sample, this clonotype was seen a few times. The chain couples TRBV5-6 to TRBJ2-7, with D possibly matching TRBD1 (6 bases). Per the germline V gene, CDR1 is SGHDT and CDR2 is YYEEEE. This CDR3 spans 14 amino acids. V dropped 2 bases and J dropped 4 bases, with 13 bases sitting between them. The CDR3 sequence: CASSFGTQIYEQYF. The CDR3 DNA follows: TGTGCCAGCAGCTTCGGGACACAAATATACGAGCAGTACTTC.

This CDR3 is CASSLEVYEYEQYF. In DNA, the CDR3 is TGTGCCAGCAGCTTAGAGGTCTACGAATACGAGCAGTACTTC. The chain recombines TRBV7-2 with TRBJ2-5; no clear D gene. The J call is uncertain, as TRBJ2-7 better fits the DNA end. Germline V lookup: CDR1 SGHTA, CDR2 FQGNSA. The CDR3 loop spans 14 amino acids.

This rearrangement joins TRBV4-2 to TRBJ2-3; TRBD2 matches 7 bases. V was pared by 1 base and J by 0 bases, with 4 bases of the junction left unmatched. This CDR3 region has 16 residues. CDR1 is LGHNA and CDR2 is YNFKEQ in the germline V gene. The CDR3 loop reads CASSQGGSGSTDTQYF. CDR3 coding DNA: TGTGCCAGCAGCCAAGGAGGTAGCGGGAGCACAGATACGCAGTATTTT.

This clonotype was counted a few times. J is TRBJ2-1 and V is TRBV5-6, with D hard to call. The CDR3 runs 15 residues. Germline-derived CDR1 and CDR2 are SGHDT and YYEEEE. The V end was cut by 4 bases, the J end by 4 bases, with 15 bases between. This chain's CDR3 is CASSLWVRTYNEQFF. For the CDR3, the DNA is TGTGCCAGCAGCCTCTGGGTGAGAACATACAATGAGCAGTTCTTC.

J is TRBJ2-4 and V is TRBV30; D might be TRBD1 (5 bases). V lost 0 bases and J lost 3, with 12 bases in between. CDR1 is GTSNPN, CDR2 SVGIG, per germline (reference sequence). This CDR3 comprises 15 residues. CDR3 in amino acids: CAWSVGVSVKNIQYF. DNA for the CDR3: TGTGCCTGGAGTGTAGGGGTCTCTGTCAAAAACATTCAGTACTTC.

The sample holds a few counts of this clonotype. The chain carries TRBV28 and TRBJ2-1; D ambiguous. This CDR3 has 13 residues. CDR1 is MDHEN, CDR2 SYDVKM, per germline. V dropped 6 bases and J dropped 1 base, with 7 bases sitting between them. This CDR3 is CASSPFSYNEQFF. CDR3 bases: TGTGCCAGCAGCCCTTTTTCCTACAATGAGCAGTTCTTC.

The rearrangement links TRBV4-3 to TRBJ2-4; 7 bases agree with TRBD1. Germline CDR1 reads LGHNA; CDR2 reads YSLEER. This CDR3 is 17 amino acids long. V lost 1 base to trimming and J lost 1 base; unmatched junction nucleotides: 7. In DNA form, the CDR3 reads TGCGCCAGCAGCCAAGTACCCCCGGGACAGGCCAAAAACATTCAGTACTTC. This gives the protein CASSQVPPGQAKNIQYF.

This clonotype appeared a few times. V is TRBV28 and J is TRBJ2-7; TRBD1 matches at 9 bases. CDR3 length equals 15 residues. Per the germline V gene, CDR1 is MDHEN and CDR2 is SYDVKM. V shed 1 base and J 6 bases; nucleotides not matched to a gene: 7. The CDR3 DNA reads TGTGCCAGCAGTTTATTCACACAGGGGGCGATCGAGCAGTACTTC. This encodes CASSLFTQGAIEQYF.

The J gene is TRBJ2-7, the V gene TRBV4-3, with D possibly TRBD1 on 6 matching bases. The tail of the sequence fits TRBJ2-5 better, so the J call may be wrong. This CDR3 has 15 amino acids. From germline, CDR1 is LGHNA and CDR2 YSLEER. In DNA, the CDR3 is TGCGCCAGCAGCCCCCTTACAGGGATCGGGGAGACCCAGTACTTC. It encodes CASSPLTGIGETQYF.

The rearrangement joins TRBV6-6 to TRBJ2-1; TRBD2 agrees at 8 bases. The CDR3 has 14 residues. Germline CDR1 and CDR2: MNHNY and SVGAGI (reference sequence). After removal of 2 bases from V and 7 bases from J, the junction contained 4 bases not matched to a gene. The CDR3 region has the DNA TGTGCCAGCAGTTACGGGACTAGGGCAAATGAGCAGTTCTTC. Amino acid sequence: CASSYGTRANEQFF.

Here the CDR3 reads CATRPWISYEQYF. CDR3 coding DNA: TGTGCCACCAGACCCTGGATCTCCTACGAGCAGTACTTC. The chain carries TRBV27 and TRBJ2-7; D not resolved. The germline gives CDR1 MNHEY, CDR2 SMNVEV (reference sequence). Trimming stripped 10 bases from V and 0 bases from J, with 13 bases between. The length of the CDR3 is 13 residues.

This clonotype has just a few counts. V is TRBV14 and J is TRBJ2-1; maybe TRBD2 (6 bases). V gave up 0 bases and J gave up 5 bases, with 11 bases separating them. The CDR3 spans 15 residues. Germline V gene sequence: CDR1 SGHDN, CDR2 FVKESK. CDR3 bases: TGTGCCAGCAGCCAAGACCTAGCGTGGGACAATGAGCAGTTCTTC. This translates into CASSQDLAWDNEQFF.

This clonotype was detected a few times. The chain has TRBV29-1 and TRBJ2-1; D gene uncertain. Looked up from germline, CDR1 is SQVTM and CDR2 is ANQGSEA. The CDR3 is 13 residues long. Trimming removed 2 bases from V and 7 bases from J, with 12 bases in between. The DNA for the CDR3 is TGCAGCGTTGAAACCAGCCTGGGGAATGAGCAGTTCTTC. Its protein is CSVETSLGNEQFF.

This chain links TRBV28 with TRBJ2-5; 11 nucleotides agree with TRBD2. V was pared by 2 bases and J by 13 bases, with 6 bases of the junction left unmatched. This CDR3 has 13 amino acids. CDR1 is MDHEN and CDR2 is SYDVKM in the germline V gene. The CDR3 nucleotides read TGTGCCAGCAGTTTAGGGCTAGCGGGAGGCTTGTACTTC. Translation gives CASSLGLAGGLYF.

This chain joins TRBV4-2 and TRBJ1-1, with a possible D match to TRBD1 (6 bases). This CDR3 is 15 amino acids long. Germline V gene data show CDR1 as LGHNA and CDR2 as YNFKEQ. Trimming stripped 1 base from V and 0 bases from J, with 9 bases between. CDR3 in DNA: TGTGCCAGCAGCCAAGCACAGGGCATGAACACTGAAGCTTTCTTT. As protein: CASSQAQGMNTEAFF.

V is TRBV10-3 and J is TRBJ2-1; 7 bases align to TRBD2. CDR1 and CDR2 from the germline V gene are ENHRY and SYGVKD. V was pared by 4 bases and J by 8 bases, with 5 bases of the junction left unmatched. This CDR3 has 13 residues. The CDR3 DNA sequence: TGTGCCATCAGTGGAGGGACTAAAGATGAGCAGTTCTTC. Translating gives CAISGGTKDEQFF.

This clonotype was counted once. CDR3 protein: CASSQDLTGANGELFF. For the CDR3, the DNA is TGTGCCAGCAGCCAAGATCTAACAGGGGCTAACGGGGAGCTGTTTTTT. This chain joins TRBV4-2 and TRBJ2-2; 7 bases map to TRBD1. Trimming took 0 bases from V and 7 from J; bases not matched to a gene: 8. The CDR3 totals 16 residues. Per the germline V gene, CDR1 is LGHNA and CDR2 is YNFKEQ.

This clonotype came up a few times. The gene calls are TRBV20-1 and TRBJ2-7, with D possibly being TRBD1 (6 bases). CDR3 length equals 12 residues. Looked up from germline, CDR1 is DFQATT and CDR2 is SNEGSKA (reference sequence). With 6 bases removed from V and 4 bases from J, the gap between germline ends came to 13 bases. The CDR3 DNA follows: TGCAGTGCCAAAGGACAGTTGTACGAGCAGTACTTC. It codes for CSAKGQLYEQYF.

The gene calls are TRBV20-1 and TRBJ1-1; 9 bases are a match to TRBD1. The ends lost 6 bases at V and 5 bases at J; junction bases unmatched: 10. The germline V gene has CDR1 DFQATT and CDR2 SNEGSKA (reference sequence). The CDR3 contains 14 residues. In nucleotides, the CDR3 is TGCAGTGCCGAGGGTCCGACAGGGGGAACTGAAGCTTTCTTT. Its translation: CSAEGPTGGTEAFF.

CDR3: CASAPRTRPHNEQYF. In nucleotides, the CDR3 is TGTGCTAGTGCTCCCCGGACTAGACCCCACAATGAGCAGTACTTC. The chain joins TRBV12-5 to TRBJ2-7, with 7 bases matching TRBD2. CDR1 and CDR2 from the germline V gene are LGHNT and FRNRAP. This CDR3 comprises 15 residues. With 7 bases clipped from V and 7 bases from J, the junction kept 16 bases outside the gene matches.

The CDR3 sequence is CASSQAPQGACGANVLTF. In nucleotides, the CDR3 is TGCGCCAGCAGCCAAGCCCCCCAGGGGGCATGCGGGGCCAACGTCCTGACTTTC. The rearrangement links TRBV4-3 to TRBJ2-6; 8 bases are a match to TRBD1. Germline values: CDR1 LGHNA, CDR2 YSLEER. The CDR3 loop spans 18 amino acids. With 1 base clipped from V and 4 bases from J, the junction kept 9 bases outside the gene matches.

CDR3 coding DNA: TGTGCCAGCAGCTTAGTCGGGGGACTCCATTACGAGCAGTACTTC. It translates to CASSLVGGLHYEQYF. V and J are TRBV7-2 and TRBJ2-7; perhaps TRBD2 as D (6 bases). CDR3 length equals 15 residues. Per germline, CDR1 SGHTA and CDR2 FQGNSA. Trimming stripped 1 base from V and 4 bases from J, with 14 bases between.

This chain links TRBV6-2 or TRBV6-3 with TRBJ1-1, with 8 bases lining up with TRBD1. From germline, CDR1 is MNHEY and CDR2 SVGEGT. V lost 5 bases and J lost 10; bases outside the gene matches: 6. CDR3 length: 12 residues. The CDR3 DNA sequence: TGTGCCAGCAGTACCGACAGGGGCGCAGCTTTCTTT. Translating gives CASSTDRGAAFF.

The rearrangement joins TRBV5-1 to TRBJ2-3, with 8 bases aligning to TRBD1. CDR3 length: 14 residues. Trimming removed 8 bases from V and 1 base from J; junction bases left unmatched: 6. CDR1 SGHRS and CDR2 YFSETQ come from the germline V gene. The CDR3 nucleotides read TGCGCCAGTCAGGGGGCGAAGGGCACAGATACGCAGTATTTT. This sequence encodes CASQGAKGTDTQYF.

The CDR3 spells CSVEDPWGGDTQYF. Written as DNA, the CDR3 is TGCAGCGTTGAAGATCCCTGGGGGGGAGATACGCAGTATTTT. The chain links TRBV29-1 to TRBJ2-3; 7 nucleotides match TRBD2. J was trimmed by 5 bases and V by 0 bases; bases with no gene match: 5. This CDR3 contains 14 residues. From germline, CDR1 is SQVTM and CDR2 ANQGSEA.

This clonotype was seen more than once but under ten times. The rearrangement links TRBV20-1 to TRBJ2-1; TRBD2 aligns across 7 bases. CDR1 and CDR2 (germline): DFQATT, SNEGSKA (reference sequence). V lost 2 bases and J lost 4; bases outside the gene matches: 11. The length of the CDR3 is 16 residues. The CDR3 nucleotides are TGCAGTGCTAGACCCCCGACTAGCTTTACTTACAATGAGCAGTTCTTC. It translates to CSARPPTSFTYNEQFF.